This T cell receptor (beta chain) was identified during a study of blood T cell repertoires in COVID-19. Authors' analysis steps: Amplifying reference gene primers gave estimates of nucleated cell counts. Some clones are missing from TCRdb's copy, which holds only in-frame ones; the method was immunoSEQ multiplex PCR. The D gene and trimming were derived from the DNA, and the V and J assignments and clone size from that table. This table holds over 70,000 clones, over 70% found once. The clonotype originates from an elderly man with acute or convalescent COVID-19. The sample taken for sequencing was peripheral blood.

The CDR3 coding sequence is TGCAGCGCTCGGAGTGGGGGGGGAGAGACCCAGTACTTC. Translation gives CSARSGGGETQYF. This chain connects TRBV29-1 to TRBJ2-5; 7 bases align to TRBD2. This CDR3 has 13 residues. Germline trimming cut 7 bases from V and 4 bases from J; bases unmatched to any gene: 9. Germline V lookup: CDR1 SQVTM, CDR2 ANQGSEA.